Following are 22 T cell receptor beta chains from one sample sequenced in a study of blood T cell repertoires in COVID-19. Generated by immunoSEQ multiplex PCR, the TCRdb table keeps only in-frame clones and is missing some. The sample has about 48,000 clones, over 75% seen once. The sequenced material came from peripheral blood. All receptors come from a woman at least 80 years old with COVID-19, enrolled during active disease.

The chain is built from TRBV5-1 and TRBJ2-5, with a tentative D call TRBD2 (6 bases). The CDR3 is 15 residues long. CDR1 is SGHRS, CDR2 YFSETQ, per germline. Trimming stripped 0 bases from V and 6 bases from J, with 15 bases between. CDR3 in DNA: TGCGCCAGCAGCTTGGCAGCGGGCGGGCAACAGACCCAGTACTTC. Amino acids: CASSLAAGGQQTQYF.

The chain uses TRBV28 and TRBJ1-2; D might be TRBD1 (6 bases). V was clipped by 1 base and J by 9 bases, with 12 bases between them. The CDR3 is made up of 13 amino acids. In germline, CDR1 is MDHEN, CDR2 SYDVKM. The CDR3 DNA reads as TGTGCCAGCAGTTTATTGGGGGCACTTAGCTACACCTTC. It is translated as CASSLLGALSYTF.

The chain combines TRBV3-1 (or the pseudogene TRBV3-2) with TRBJ1-3; possible D gene TRBD1, 5 bases. Germline V gives CDR1 LGHDT, CDR2 YNNKEL (reference sequence). The V gene lost 4 bases and the J gene lost 3 bases, with 13 bases spanning the gap. The CDR3 loop spans 15 amino acids. CDR3 sequence reads: CASSPARQYGNTIYF. The CDR3 nucleotides are TGTGCCAGCAGCCCCGCGAGACAGTATGGAAACACCATATATTTT.

The chain has TRBV28 and TRBJ2-7; no clear D. The CDR3 is 14 residues long. The germline gives CDR1 MDHEN, CDR2 SYDVKM. Trimming removed 6 bases from V and 0 bases from J, with 12 bases in between. The CDR3 nucleotides read TGTGCCAGCAGCCGGGTCCCCCCCTCCTACGAGCAGTACTTC. Encoded protein: CASSRVPPSYEQYF.

The chain has TRBV12-3 or TRBV12-4 and TRBJ1-1, with D perhaps matching TRBD1 (5 bases). V lost 10 bases, J lost 4 bases, and 13 bases lay in between. The CDR3 covers 12 residues. In DNA, the CDR3 is TGTGCCACCGGGGGTATGGGCACTGAAGCTTTCTTT. Protein sequence: CATGGMGTEAFF.

This chain links TRBV11-1 with TRBJ2-2, with 7 bases identical to TRBD1. CDR1 and CDR2 from the germline V gene are SGHAT and FQDESV (reference sequence). Germline trimming cut 6 bases from V and 1 base from J; bases unmatched to any gene: 5. The CDR3 runs to 15 residues. This CDR3 reads CASSFRQGNTGELFF. In DNA, the CDR3 is TGTGCCAGCAGTTTCCGACAGGGGAACACCGGGGAGCTGTTTTTT.

The chain recombines TRBV29-1 with TRBJ1-2, with TRBD1 identical over 9 bases. Losses at the gene ends were 6 bases for V and 2 bases for J; bases not matched to a gene: 10. This CDR3 comprises 15 residues. Germline assignment: CDR1 SQVTM and CDR2 ANQGSEA. Here the CDR3 reads CSVPGGQGINYGYTF. For the CDR3, the DNA is TGCAGCGTACCCGGGGGACAGGGTATAAACTATGGCTACACCTTC.

The chain couples TRBV7-8 to TRBJ2-7; 9 positions agree with TRBD2. The germline V gene has CDR1 SGHVS and CDR2 FQNEAQ. The CDR3 runs to 15 residues. V dropped 1 base and J dropped 0; count of bases not matched to a gene: 1. The CDR3, as DNA: TGTGCCAGCAGCTTAGGACTAGCGGCCTCCTACGAGCAGTACTTC. Its translation is CASSLGLAASYEQYF. Looking up the rest from reference TRBV7-8 and TRBJ2-7 gives the full variable domain: GAGVSQSPRYKVAKRGQDVALRCDPISGHVSLFWYQQALGQGPEFLTYFQNEAQLDKSGLPSDRFFAERPEGSVSTLKIQRTQQEDSAVYLCASSLGLAASYEQYFGPGTRLTVT.

The genes are TRBV2 and TRBJ2-5; 12 positions match TRBD2. The ends lost 7 bases at V and 5 bases at J; junction bases unmatched: 5. This CDR3 is built from 14 residues. Germline V gene data show CDR1 as SNHLY and CDR2 as FYNNEI. The CDR3 protein is CASNLLAGGETQYF. CDR3 sequence (DNA): TGTGCCAGCAATCTCCTAGCGGGAGGGGAGACCCAGTACTTC.

In this sample, this clone turned up a few times. The chain uses TRBV12-3 or TRBV12-4 and TRBJ2-2; maybe TRBD1 (5 bases). The CDR3 runs 12 residues. The V end was cut by 6 bases, the J end by 8 bases, with 10 bases between. CDR3 in amino acids: CASSSRVGELFF. For the CDR3, the DNA is TGTGCCAGCAGCAGCAGGGTAGGGGAGCTGTTTTTT.

This rearrangement joins TRBV27 to TRBJ1-6; D might be TRBD1 (6 bases). In germline, CDR1 is MNHEY, CDR2 SMNVEV (reference sequence). This CDR3 is 16 amino acids long. V lost 4 bases to trimming and J lost 10 bases, with 20 bases between them. The CDR3 coding sequence is TGTGCCAGCAGTTCGGAAGGGGGTCGCCATGGGTCACCCCTCCACTTT. Its protein product is CASSSEGGRHGSPLHF.

The V and J genes are TRBV4-2 and TRBJ1-3, with TRBD1 as a possible D gene (5 bases). Trimming shortened V by 4 bases and J by 0 bases, and 10 bases separated the two germline ends. CDR1 LGHNA and CDR2 YNFKEQ come from the germline V gene. This CDR3 region has 15 residues. Here the CDR3 reads CASSPGLRSGNTIYF. In DNA, the CDR3 is TGTGCCAGCAGCCCGGGACTGCGCTCTGGAAACACCATATATTTT.

The rearrangement joins TRBV25-1 to TRBJ1-5, with TRBD1 matching 8 bases. This CDR3 is built from 13 residues. Germline CDR1 reads MGHDK; CDR2 reads SYGVNS. J lost 7 bases, V lost 5 bases, and 4 bases had no gene match. The CDR3 reads CASSSTGVQPQHF. CDR3 sequence (DNA): TGTGCCAGCAGTTCGACAGGGGTCCAGCCCCAGCATTTT.

The genes are TRBV11-2 and TRBJ2-2, with 7 bases that match TRBD1. Germline V gene sequence: CDR1 SGHAT, CDR2 FQNNGV. The length of the CDR3 is 14 residues. J was trimmed by 6 bases and V by 3 bases; bases with no gene match: 4. The CDR3 reads CASSLGTEAGELFF. CDR3 DNA: TGTGCCAGCAGCTTGGGGACAGAAGCCGGGGAGCTGTTTTTT.

V is TRBV19 and J is TRBJ2-7; 12 positions agree with TRBD1. This CDR3 region has 15 residues. V gave up 6 bases and J gave up 0 bases; unmatched junction bases: 3. CDR1 is LNHDA and CDR2 is SQIVND in the germline V gene (reference sequence). The CDR3 sequence: CASRGTGGNSYEQYF. Written as DNA, the CDR3 is TGTGCCAGTAGAGGGACAGGGGGCAACTCCTACGAGCAGTACTTC.

The chain uses TRBV5-1 and TRBJ1-2; no firm D call. V was shortened by 0 bases and J by 8 bases, with 20 bases between the two germline ends. Germline assignment: CDR1 SGHRS and CDR2 YFSETQ. The CDR3 is 16 amino acids. CDR3 DNA sequence: TGCGCCAGCAGCTTGGCTTCGGCTTCACGGGTTTCGGGCTACACCTTC. Translated, it gives CASSLASASRVSGYTF.

CDR3 bases: TGTGCCAGCAGCTTAGGGGACAGGGGGCAAACTGAAGCTTTCTTT. It yields the protein CASSLGDRGQTEAFF. The genes are TRBV7-8 and TRBJ1-1, with 12 bases lining up with TRBD1. Germline V gives CDR1 SGHVS, CDR2 FQNEAQ. The J segment lost 5 bases and the V segment lost 1 base, leaving 2 bases of the junction unmatched. This CDR3 comprises 15 residues.

The chain links TRBV23-1 to TRBJ1-5; TRBD1 aligns across 8 bases. TRBV23-1 is marked as an open reading frame, function uncertain. Losses at the gene ends were 0 bases for V and 6 bases for J; bases not matched to a gene: 4. This CDR3 is 15 amino acids long. In DNA form, the CDR3 reads TGCGCCAGCAGTCAATCCACAGGGGGTCCTCAGCCCCAGCATTTT. Protein product: CASSQSTGGPQPQHF.

This clone was counted a single time. V and J are TRBV14 and TRBJ1-4; a weak D match, TRBD1 (5 bases). Germline V gene lookup returns CDR1 SGHDN and CDR2 FVKESK. The length of the CDR3 is 16 residues. V dropped 3 bases and J dropped 7 bases, with 18 bases sitting between them. The CDR3 DNA is TGTGCCAGCAGCCACTCACTTGGAAGACAGAGTGAAAAACTGTTTTTT. Protein: CASSHSLGRQSEKLFF.

The rearrangement uses TRBV9 and TRBJ1-1; 9 bases match TRBD1. The V and J ends lost 3 bases and 4 bases, in that order; junction bases with no gene match: 7. The length of the CDR3 is 15 residues. Germline-derived CDR1 and CDR2 are SGDLS and YYNGEE. The CDR3 coding sequence is TGTGCCAGCAGCGACCACAGGGGGCAGGTCACTGAAGCTTTCTTT. This encodes CASSDHRGQVTEAFF.

The chain employs TRBV5-1 and TRBJ1-2, with D hard to call. Germline V gene sequence: CDR1 SGHRS, CDR2 YFSETQ. This CDR3 has 14 amino acids. V was trimmed by 2 bases and J by 2 bases, leaving 10 bases between them. CDR3 region: CASSFGGSNYGYTF. The CDR3 coding sequence is TGCGCCAGCAGCTTCGGAGGATCCAACTATGGCTACACCTTC.

The chain joins TRBV28 to TRBJ2-6; TRBD1 aligns across 11 bases. V gave up 6 bases and J gave up 0 bases; unmatched junction bases: 10. CDR3 length equals 19 residues. Germline-derived CDR1 and CDR2 are MDHEN and SYDVKM. This CDR3 reads CASSLFPGQGGSGANVLTF. CDR3 coding DNA: TGTGCCAGCAGCCTCTTTCCGGGACAGGGGGGCTCTGGGGCCAACGTCCTGACTTTC.